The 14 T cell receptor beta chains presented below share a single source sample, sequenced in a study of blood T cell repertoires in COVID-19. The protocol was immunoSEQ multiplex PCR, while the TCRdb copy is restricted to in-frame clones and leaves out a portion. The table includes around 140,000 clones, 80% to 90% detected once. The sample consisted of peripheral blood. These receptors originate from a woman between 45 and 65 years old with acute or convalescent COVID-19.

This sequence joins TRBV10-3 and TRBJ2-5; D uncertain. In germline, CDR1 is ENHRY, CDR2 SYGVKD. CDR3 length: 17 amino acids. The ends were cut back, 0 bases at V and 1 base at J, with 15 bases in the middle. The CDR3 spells CAISESSTIGSQETQYF. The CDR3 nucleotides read TGTGCCATCAGTGAGTCCTCGACAATTGGCTCCCAAGAGACCCAGTACTTC.

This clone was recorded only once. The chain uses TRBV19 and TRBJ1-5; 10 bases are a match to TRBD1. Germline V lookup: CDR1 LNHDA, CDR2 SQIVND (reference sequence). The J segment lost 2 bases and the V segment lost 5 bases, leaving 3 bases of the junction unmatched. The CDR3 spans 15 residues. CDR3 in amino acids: CASSHGTGGNQPQHF. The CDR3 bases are TGTGCCAGTAGTCACGGGACAGGGGGCAATCAGCCCCAGCATTTT.

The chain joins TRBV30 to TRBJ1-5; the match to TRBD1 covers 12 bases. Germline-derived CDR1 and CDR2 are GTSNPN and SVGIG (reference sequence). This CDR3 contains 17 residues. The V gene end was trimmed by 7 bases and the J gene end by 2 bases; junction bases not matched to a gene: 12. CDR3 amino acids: CAYDTGTGGWGNQPQHF. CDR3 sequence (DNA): TGTGCCTACGACACCGGGACAGGGGGCTGGGGCAATCAGCCCCAGCATTTT.

This CDR3 reads CASSVGEVAGAWETQYF. The DNA of the CDR3 is TGTGCCAGCAGCGTAGGGGAGGTGGCGGGAGCTTGGGAGACCCAGTACTTC. The chain links TRBV9 to TRBJ2-5; 7 bases are shared with TRBD2. CDR1 and CDR2 from the germline V gene are SGDLS and YYNGEE. The CDR3 contains 17 residues. The V and J ends lost 0 bases and 5 bases, in that order; junction bases with no gene match: 13.

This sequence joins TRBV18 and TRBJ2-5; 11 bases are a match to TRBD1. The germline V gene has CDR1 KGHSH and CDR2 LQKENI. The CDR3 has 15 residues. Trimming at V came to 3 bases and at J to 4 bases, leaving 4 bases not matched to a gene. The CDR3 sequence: CASSPGQGVAETQYF. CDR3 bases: TGTGCCAGCTCACCGGGACAGGGGGTTGCAGAGACCCAGTACTTC.

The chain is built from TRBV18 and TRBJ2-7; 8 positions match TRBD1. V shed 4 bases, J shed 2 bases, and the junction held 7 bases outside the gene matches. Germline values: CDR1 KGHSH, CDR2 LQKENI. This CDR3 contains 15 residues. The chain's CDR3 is CASSRTGSLTYEQYF. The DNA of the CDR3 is TGTGCCAGCTCACGGACAGGGTCTTTGACCTACGAGCAGTACTTC.

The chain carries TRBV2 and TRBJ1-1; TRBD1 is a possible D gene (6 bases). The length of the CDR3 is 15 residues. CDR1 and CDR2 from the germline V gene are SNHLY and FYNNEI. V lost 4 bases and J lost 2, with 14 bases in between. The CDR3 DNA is TGTGCCAGCAGTGTATATTGGACAGACAACACTGAAGCTTTCTTT. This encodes CASSVYWTDNTEAFF.

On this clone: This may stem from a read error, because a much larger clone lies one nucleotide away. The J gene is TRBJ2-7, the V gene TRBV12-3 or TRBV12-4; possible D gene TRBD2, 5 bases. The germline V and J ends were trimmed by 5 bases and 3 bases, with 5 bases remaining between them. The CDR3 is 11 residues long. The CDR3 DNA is TGTGCCAGCAGTGCGGGCTACGAGCAGTACTTC. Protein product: CASSAGYEQYF.

In nucleotides, the CDR3 is TGTGCCAGCAGCGTAGGGGGGCTCGAAGGTGAGCAGTTCTTC. Amino acids: CASSVGGLEGEQFF. The rearrangement joins TRBV9 to TRBJ2-1; a weak D match, TRBD1 (6 bases). V lost 0 bases, J lost 9 bases, and 13 bases lay in between. Germline V lookup: CDR1 SGDLS, CDR2 YYNGEE. There are 14 residues in the CDR3.

The CDR3: CASSIPGMNTEAFF. CDR3 in DNA: TGTGCCAGTAGTATCCCAGGAATGAACACTGAAGCTTTCTTT. The chain combines TRBV19 with TRBJ1-1; D ambiguous. Germline V gene lookup returns CDR1 LNHDA and CDR2 SQIVND (reference sequence). The CDR3 extends over 14 amino acids. Trimming left V 3 bases short and J 0 bases short, with 8 bases between.

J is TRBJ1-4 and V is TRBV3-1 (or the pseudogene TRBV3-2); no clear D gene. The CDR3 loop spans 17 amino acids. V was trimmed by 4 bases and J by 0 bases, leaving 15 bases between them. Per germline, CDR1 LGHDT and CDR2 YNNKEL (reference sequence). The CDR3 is CASSPTATLATNEKLFF. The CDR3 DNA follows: TGTGCCAGCAGCCCAACAGCCACTCTTGCAACTAATGAAAAACTGTTTTTT.

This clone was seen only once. The CDR3 DNA reads TGTGCCAGCAGCCTCGGGACAGGCTTCGGGGACAATGAGCAGTTCTTC. Translated, it gives CASSLGTGFGDNEQFF. The chain has TRBV7-2 and TRBJ2-1, with 8 bases aligning to TRBD1. The germline V gene encodes CDR1 SGHTA and CDR2 FQGNSA. CDR3 length equals 16 residues. The V segment lost 5 bases and the J segment 5 bases; nucleotides outside the gene matches: 11. The variable domain in full, with the rest retrieved from reference TRBV7-2 and TRBJ2-1, is GAGVSQSPSNKVTEKGKDVELRCDPISGHTALYWYRQSLGQGLEFLIYFQGNSAPDKSGLPSDRFSAERTGGSVSTLTIQRTQQEDSAVYLCASSLGTGFGDNEQFFGPGTRLTVL.

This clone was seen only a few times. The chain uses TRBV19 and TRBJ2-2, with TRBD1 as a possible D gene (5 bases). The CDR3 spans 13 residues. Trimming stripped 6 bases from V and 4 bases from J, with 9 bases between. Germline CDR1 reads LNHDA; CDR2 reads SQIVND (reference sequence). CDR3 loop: CASRGLGTGELFF. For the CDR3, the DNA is TGTGCCAGTAGGGGGCTCGGCACCGGGGAGCTGTTTTTT.

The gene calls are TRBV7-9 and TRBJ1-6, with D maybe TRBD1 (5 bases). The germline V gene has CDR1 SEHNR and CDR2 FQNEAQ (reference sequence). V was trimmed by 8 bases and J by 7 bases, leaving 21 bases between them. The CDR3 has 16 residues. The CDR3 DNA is TGTGCCAGCGCCGCCCCATGGGGGGTAGGCAATTCACCCCTCCACTTT. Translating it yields CASAAPWGVGNSPLHF.